The 26 T cell receptor beta chains in this list originate from one sample, sequenced in a study of T cell repertoires in cytomegalovirus infection. Antigens for these TCRs are unknown. TCRdb re-analysed the reads in MiXCR, keeping a single row per CDR3 protein. This table holds roughly 69,000 distinct CDR3 sequences, approximately 30% found once. The material sequenced was CD8+ T cells from cultured PBMCs, taken from culture after CMV antigen stimulation. These receptors came from a human donor in good health (CMV status not recorded). Some clones in this sample may be carry-over from other donors' samples.

In its sample, this clonotype was seen many times. The gene calls are TRBV12-3 or TRBV12-4 and TRBJ2-1, with D perhaps being TRBD1 or TRBD2 (5 bases each). V dropped 6 bases and J dropped 1 base, with 13 bases sitting between them. CDR3 length: 15 residues. The CDR3: CASSPSGRSYNEQFF. Written as DNA, the CDR3 is TGTGCCAGCAGCCCATCGGGACGGTCCTACAATGAGCAGTTCTTC.

The chain combines TRBV9 with TRBJ2-3; perhaps TRBD1 as D (6 bases). The CDR3 spans 15 residues. Deletions cut 1 base from V and 3 bases from J, with 12 bases between. CDR1 SGDLS and CDR2 YYNGEE come from the germline V gene. The CDR3 spells CASSVWAGETDTQYF. CDR3 DNA: TGTGCCAGCAGCGTATGGGCAGGGGAGACAGATACGCAGTATTTT.

The sample holds many counts of this clonotype. The chain employs TRBV27 and TRBJ1-3, with D hard to call. The CDR3 has 13 residues. Germline V gives CDR1 MNHEY, CDR2 SMNVEV (reference sequence). The germline V and J ends were trimmed by 5 bases and 4 bases, with 9 bases remaining between them. CDR3 in DNA: TGTGCCAGCAGTCCCGGACTGGGAAACACCATATATTTT. Translated, it gives CASSPGLGNTIYF.

The chain recombines TRBV4-3 with TRBJ2-3; tentatively, D is TRBD1 (6 bases). The CDR3 has 14 residues. From germline, CDR1 is LGHNA and CDR2 YSLEER. Trimming took off 3 bases at V and 4 bases at J, with 11 bases between the two ends. This CDR3 is CASSHGTYADTQYF. CDR3 DNA: TGCGCCAGCAGCCACGGGACATACGCAGATACGCAGTATTTT.

The chain is built from TRBV9 and TRBJ2-1; TRBD1 or TRBD2 may be the D gene (5 bases each). V lost 3 bases, J lost 6 bases, and 10 bases lay in between. CDR3 length: 13 amino acids. Germline loops: CDR1 SGDLS, CDR2 YYNGEE. The CDR3 nucleotides are TGTGCCAGCAGCGCGGGGACCGTCAATGAGCAGTTCTTC. It is translated as CASSAGTVNEQFF.

This clonotype was seen repeatedly, ten times or more. V gene TRBV20-1 combines with J gene TRBJ2-7; 10 bases align to TRBD2. This CDR3 is built from 15 residues. Germline V gene lookup returns CDR1 DFQATT and CDR2 SNEGSKA (reference sequence). V lost 2 bases and J lost 3; bases outside the gene matches: 7. The CDR3 region has the DNA TGCAGTGCTAGACCTATTTTAGCGGGGGGCTACGAGCAGTACTTC. As protein: CSARPILAGGYEQYF.

This clonotype occurred many times. The J gene is TRBJ1-1, the V gene TRBV6-1; possibly TRBD1 for D (6 bases). CDR3 length: 17 residues. V lost 7 bases and J 3 bases, leaving 24 bases between the germline ends. CDR1 is MNHNS and CDR2 is SASEGT in the germline V gene. Here the CDR3 DNA reads TGTGCCAGCACCTTAGCAGGGGACGACCTCCCGTACACTGAAGCTTTCTTT. This translates into CASTLAGDDLPYTEAFF.

V and J are TRBV29-1 and TRBJ1-1, with a weak D call TRBD1 (5 bases). Trimming left V 2 bases short and J 14 bases short, with 12 bases between. In germline, CDR1 is SQVTM, CDR2 ANQGSEA. CDR3 size: 10 residues. The CDR3 is CSVEWDGFFF. DNA of the CDR3: TGCAGCGTTGAATGGGACGGATTCTTCTTT.

V and J are TRBV12-3 or TRBV12-4 and TRBJ2-7; TRBD1 might be the D (5 bases). With 6 bases removed from V and 1 base from J, the gap between germline ends came to 22 bases. The CDR3 extends over 17 amino acids. The CDR3 reads CASRATSTVGLSYEQYF. The CDR3 coding sequence is TGTGCCAGCAGGGCGACCTCGACAGTGGGGTTATCCTACGAGCAGTACTTC.

V gene TRBV11-3 combines with J gene TRBJ2-3, with 7 nucleotides matching TRBD2. Per germline, CDR1 SGHNT and CDR2 YENEEA. V dropped 7 bases and J dropped 4; count of bases not matched to a gene: 11. This CDR3 spans 15 amino acids. CDR3 in amino acids: CASTSGRGIPDTQYF. The CDR3 region has the DNA TGTGCCAGCACCAGCGGGCGGGGGATCCCAGATACGCAGTATTTT.

The V and J genes are TRBV27 and TRBJ2-1; 7 bases are a match to TRBD1. The CDR3 covers 19 residues. With V trimmed by 3 bases and J by 1 base, 15 bases remained unmatched. The germline V gene has CDR1 MNHEY and CDR2 SMNVEV (reference sequence). This CDR3 is CASSFRWDSKIPSYNEQFF. The CDR3 nucleotides are TGTGCCAGCAGTTTTAGGTGGGACAGTAAAATCCCTTCCTACAATGAGCAGTTCTTC.

V gene TRBV10-1 combines with J gene TRBJ1-5; possibly TRBD1 for D (6 bases). The V end was cut by 3 bases, the J end by 5 bases, with 11 bases between. The germline V gene encodes CDR1 WNHNN and CDR2 SYGVQD (reference sequence). The CDR3 runs to 14 residues. Here the CDR3 DNA reads TGCGCCAGCAGTGATGTGACAGGAGATCAGCCCCAGCATTTT. Translation gives CASSDVTGDQPQHF.

This clonotype appeared many times. V usage is TRBV4-3 and J usage is TRBJ2-7; D unresolved. V lost 0 bases, J lost 2 bases, and 5 bases lay in between. Germline loops: CDR1 LGHNA, CDR2 YSLEER. The CDR3 covers 13 residues. CDR3 bases: TGCGCCAGCAGCCAAGATATGGCCTACGAGCAGTACTTC. Translated, it gives CASSQDMAYEQYF.

This clonotype was recorded a few times. The rearrangement uses TRBV27 and TRBJ2-1; 7 bases match TRBD1. Germline CDR1 MNHEY, CDR2 SMNVEV (reference sequence). The CDR3 is 15 residues long. The V and J ends lost 6 bases and 7 bases, in that order; junction bases with no gene match: 12. The CDR3 is CASSLNRGSKNEQFF. CDR3 DNA sequence: TGTGCCAGCAGCCTCAACAGGGGTAGCAAGAATGAGCAGTTCTTC.

In its sample, this clonotype was seen many times. This chain links TRBV10-3 with TRBJ1-6; D ambiguous. This CDR3 region has 14 residues. Between the trimmed V and J ends, which lost 0 bases and 7 bases, there was a span of 7 bases. CDR1 and CDR2 (germline): ENHRY, SYGVKD. The CDR3 reads CAISESGTNSPLHF. The CDR3 DNA is TGTGCCATCAGTGAGTCTGGAACAAATTCACCCCTCCACTTT.

The V and J genes are TRBV27 and TRBJ1-4; 9 bases line up with TRBD1. Germline-derived CDR1 and CDR2 are MNHEY and SMNVEV (reference sequence). J was trimmed by 7 bases and V by 7 bases; bases with no gene match: 10. The CDR3 has 15 amino acids. This CDR3 reads CASTSPGQGLEKLFF. The CDR3, as DNA: TGTGCCAGCACTTCTCCGGGACAGGGACTTGAAAAACTGTTTTTT. Drawing the rest from reference TRBV27 and TRBJ1-4, the complete variable domain is EAQVTQNPRYLITVTGKKLTVTCSQNMNHEYMSWYRQDPGLGLRQIYYSMNVEVTDKGDVPEGYKVSRKEKRNFPLILESPSPNQTSLYFCASTSPGQGLEKLFFGSGTQLSVL.

The chain links TRBV19 to TRBJ2-1; 13 bases are a match to TRBD2. CDR1 LNHDA and CDR2 SQIVND come from the germline V gene (reference sequence). This CDR3 has 20 amino acids. Unmatched junction bases numbered 20, after V lost 5 bases and J lost 7 bases. CDR3 sequence: CASSWAREGLAGTYRNEQFF. The CDR3, as DNA: TGTGCCAGTAGTTGGGCAAGGGAGGGACTAGCGGGGACCTACAGGAATGAGCAGTTCTTC.

In its sample, this clonotype was seen a few times. The V and J genes are TRBV7-2 and TRBJ2-7, with 8 bases identical to TRBD2. Germline V gives CDR1 SGHTA, CDR2 FQGNSA. CDR3 length: 13 residues. The V segment lost 3 bases and the J segment 7 bases; nucleotides outside the gene matches: 5. DNA of the CDR3: TGTGCCAGCAGCTTTACGAGCGGGGGTGAGCAGTACTTC. Protein product: CASSFTSGGEQYF. The entire variable domain, with the rest obtained from reference TRBV7-2 and TRBJ2-7, is as follows: GAGVSQSPSNKVTEKGKDVELRCDPISGHTALYWYRQSLGQGLEFLIYFQGNSAPDKSGLPSDRFSAERTGGSVSTLTIQRTQQEDSAVYLCASSFTSGGEQYFGPGTRLTVT.

This chain links TRBV6-2 or TRBV6-3 with TRBJ2-7, with D possibly TRBD1 on 5 matching bases. The germline gives CDR1 MNHEY, CDR2 SVGEGT. This CDR3 comprises 12 residues. With 8 bases removed from V and 5 bases from J, the gap between germline ends came to 13 bases. The chain's CDR3 is CASQTWGDEQYF. CDR3 coding DNA: TGTGCCAGCCAAACTTGGGGCGACGAGCAGTACTTC.

The J gene is TRBJ1-4, the V gene TRBV4-2; no firm D call. Germline V gives CDR1 LGHNA, CDR2 YNFKEQ. The CDR3 consists of 15 residues. Trimming removed 6 bases at V and 8 bases at J, with 19 bases between. The CDR3 reads CASSRNRLVTEKLFF. The CDR3 DNA follows: TGTGCCAGCAGTCGCAACCGACTCGTGACGGAAAAACTGTTTTTT.

This clonotype was seen a handful of times. The V call is TRBV27, the J call TRBJ1-5; D remains ambiguous. CDR3 size: 14 residues. V was shortened by 5 bases and J by 7 bases, with 15 bases between the two germline ends. Germline V gene data show CDR1 as MNHEY and CDR2 as SMNVEV (reference sequence). CDR3 protein: CASSPSGPHQPQHF. Written as DNA, the CDR3 is TGTGCCAGCAGTCCCAGCGGACCCCACCAGCCCCAGCATTTT.

This clonotype showed up many times. V gene TRBV7-8 combines with J gene TRBJ2-7, with 7 bases lining up with TRBD1. Germline trimming cut 5 bases from V and 4 bases from J; bases unmatched to any gene: 11. The CDR3 is 15 amino acids. Germline values: CDR1 SGHVS, CDR2 FQNEAQ. CDR3 in amino acids: CASSHTTGAGYEQYF. For the CDR3, the DNA is TGTGCCAGCAGCCACACTACAGGGGCGGGTTACGAGCAGTACTTC.

Only a few counts were recorded for this clonotype. The gene calls are TRBV6-2 or TRBV6-3 and TRBJ2-7; D gene uncertain. The germline V gene encodes CDR1 MNHEY and CDR2 SVGEGT. The V and J ends lost 0 bases and 2 bases respectively, with 8 bases between them. The CDR3 loop spans 14 amino acids. The CDR3 spells CASSYSGSPYEQYF. CDR3 coding DNA: TGTGCCAGCAGTTACTCGGGGTCACCCTACGAGCAGTACTTC.

This clonotype was counted once. The chain joins TRBV5-6 to TRBJ2-7; 7 bases line up with TRBD1. CDR1 is SGHDT, CDR2 YYEEEE, per germline. V lost 0 bases to trimming and J lost 2 bases; unmatched junction nucleotides: 5. This CDR3 is 15 amino acids long. The CDR3 bases are TGTGCCAGCAGCTTGGACCAGGGGGATACCTACGAGCAGTACTTC. Translation gives CASSLDQGDTYEQYF.

For this clonotype: A junction boundary mismatches the germline segment, possibly from a read error. V and J are TRBV9 and TRBJ1-2; 8 positions match TRBD1. CDR3 length equals 13 residues. Germline V gives CDR1 SGDLS, CDR2 YYNGEE. The CDR3 reads CASTAGADGQGLF. In nucleotides, the CDR3 is TGTGCCAGCACGGCAGGGGCAGACGGACAGGGACTCTTC.

The V and J genes are TRBV10-3 and TRBJ1-2; a possible D gene is TRBD1 (5 bases). The length of the CDR3 is 13 residues. V was trimmed by 3 bases and J by 8 bases, leaving 13 bases between them. From germline, CDR1 is ENHRY and CDR2 SYGVKD. Here the CDR3 DNA reads TGTGCCATCAGTGATCGGCAGGGTGGAGGCTACACCTTC. Its translation: CAISDRQGGGYTF.